This T cell receptor delta chain was sequenced in a study of gamma-delta T cells after stem cell transplantation. This clone came up a few times. TCRdb fed the RT-PCR reads into CATT to redo clone calling. The sample has over 900 delta-chain clones; roughly 13% are singletons. Source material: gamma-delta T cells. This TCR derives from a human donor. It is not recorded whose cells these are; they may come from a transplant donor.

The DNA of the CDR3 is TGTGCCTTTATTTCTGGGGAAAGTACCTGGACCGATAAACTCATCTTT. It is translated as CAFISGESTWTDKLIF. This chain connects TRDV3 to TRDJ1, with D tentatively TRDD3 (6 bases). This CDR3 is 16 amino acids long. The germline gives CDR1 TVYSNPD, CDR2 GDNSRS (reference sequence). Deletions cut 1 base from V and 2 bases from J, with 20 bases between.